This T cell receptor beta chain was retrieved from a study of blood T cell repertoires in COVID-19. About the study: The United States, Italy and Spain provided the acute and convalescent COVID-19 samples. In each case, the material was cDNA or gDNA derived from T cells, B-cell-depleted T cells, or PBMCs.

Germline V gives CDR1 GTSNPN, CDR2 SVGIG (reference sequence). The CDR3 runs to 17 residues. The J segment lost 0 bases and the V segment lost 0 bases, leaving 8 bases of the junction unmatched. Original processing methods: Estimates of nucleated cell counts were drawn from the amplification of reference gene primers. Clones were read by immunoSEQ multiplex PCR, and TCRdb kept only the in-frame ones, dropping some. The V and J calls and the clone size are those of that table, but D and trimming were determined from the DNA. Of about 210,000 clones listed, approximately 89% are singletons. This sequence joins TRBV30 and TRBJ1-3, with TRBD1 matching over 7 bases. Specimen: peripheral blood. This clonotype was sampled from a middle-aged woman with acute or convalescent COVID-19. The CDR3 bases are TGTGCCTGGAGTGTACGGGGACAGTCTTTCTCTGGAAACACCATATATTTT. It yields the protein CAWSVRGQSFSGNTIYF.